This T cell receptor (beta chain) stems from a study of glioma-infiltrating T cells. Study observations and caveats: Non-neoplastic patients had below-expected tissue-blood divergence, while all gliomas exceeded expectation. Very few CDR3 sequences were shared between tissue and blood.

This clonotype was detected ten times or more. Its antigen is not identified. Amplification of TCR alpha and beta CDR3 regions from RNA used iRepertoire nested multiplex PCR. For one-step reverse transcription and amplification, about 85-400 ng of tissue mRNA or PBMC total RNA was used. TCRdb redid the calling of the multiplex PCR reads with MiXCR, one entry per CDR3 protein. The table lists under 200,000 distinct CDR3 sequences, more than 35% of them singletons, with roughly 5.2% in the top ten. CDR3 length equals 17 residues. Per germline, CDR1 MNHNS and CDR2 SASEGT. Trimming at V came to 6 bases and at J to 5 bases, leaving 10 bases not matched to a gene.

The chain has TRBV6-1 and TRBJ2-3, with 14 bases aligning to TRBD2. This TCR was sampled from a human donor with low-grade glioma or glioblastoma, undergoing nonglioma brain surgery, or in good health (not recorded which). Source material: glioma tissue, nonneoplastic brain tissue, or PBMCs (not recorded which). CDR3 loop: CASRIGTSGSFEDTQYF. The CDR3 bases are TGTGCCAGCAGAATCGGGACTAGCGGGAGCTTTGAAGATACGCAGTATTTT.